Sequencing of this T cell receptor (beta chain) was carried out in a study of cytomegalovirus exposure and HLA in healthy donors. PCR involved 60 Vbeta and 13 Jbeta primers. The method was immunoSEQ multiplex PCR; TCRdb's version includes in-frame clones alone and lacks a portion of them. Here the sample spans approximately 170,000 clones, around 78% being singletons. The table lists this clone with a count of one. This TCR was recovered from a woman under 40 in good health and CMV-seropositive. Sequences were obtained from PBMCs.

The CDR3 spells CASSTGLFTEAFF. The DNA of the CDR3 is TGTGCCAGCAGTACAGGGCTGTTCACTGAAGCTTTCTTT. V gene TRBV25-1 combines with J gene TRBJ1-1, with D possibly TRBD1 on 6 matching bases. There are 13 residues in the CDR3. V was pared by 5 bases and J by 4 bases, with 11 bases between. Germline CDR1 MGHDK, CDR2 SYGVNS.